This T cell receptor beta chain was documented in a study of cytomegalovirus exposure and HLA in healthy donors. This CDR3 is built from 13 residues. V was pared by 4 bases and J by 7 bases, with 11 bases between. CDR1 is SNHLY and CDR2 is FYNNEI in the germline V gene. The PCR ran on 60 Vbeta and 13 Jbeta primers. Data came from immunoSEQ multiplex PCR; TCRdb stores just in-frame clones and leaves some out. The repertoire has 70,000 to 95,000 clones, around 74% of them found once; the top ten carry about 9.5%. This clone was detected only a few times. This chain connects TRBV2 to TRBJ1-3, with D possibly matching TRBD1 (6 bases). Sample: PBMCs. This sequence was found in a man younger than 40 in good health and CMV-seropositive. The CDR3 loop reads CASSGGRGNTIYF. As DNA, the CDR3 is TGTGCCAGCAGTGGGGGTAGGGGGAACACCATATATTTT.